The clone carrying this T cell receptor beta chain was counted many times. This CDR3 region has 14 residues. The trim removed 2 bases at V and 4 bases at J, leaving 5 bases unmatched. Germline assignment: CDR1 DFQATT and CDR2 SNEGSKA (reference sequence). Time point described: newly diagnosed GD, antithyroid drugs for less than 3 months. There was RNA extracted from PBMCs, and the TCR library was made from it. This sample was taken from a study of regulatory T cells in long-lasting Graves disease. Construction of TCR beta libraries relied on iRepertoire HTBI primers and on Arm-PCR targeting CDR3 regions. TCRdb recomputed calls from the multiplex PCR reads with MiXCR, one row per CDR3 protein. The sample has about 440,000 distinct CDR3 sequences, 15% to 20% seen once. The same sample was also studied in work on T cells in Graves' hyperthyroidism and ophthalmopathy.

The chain has TRBV20-1 and TRBJ1-5; 7 bases align to TRBD1. The source was peripheral blood mononuclear cells (PBMCs), collected at new diagnosis, from a patient treated with antithyroid drugs. The clonotype originates from a woman aged 18 to 35 with Graves disease. Here the CDR3 reads CSARTGEANQPQHF. The CDR3, as DNA: TGCAGTGCTAGAACAGGGGAGGCAAATCAGCCCCAGCATTTT.